This paragraph covers one T cell receptor (beta chain) sequence. This sample is drawn from a study of blood T cell repertoires in COVID-19. About the study: Whether acute or convalescent, the COVID-19 samples came from the United States, Italy and Spain. T cells, B-cell-depleted T cells, or PBMCs supplied cDNA or gDNA.

In the authors' methods: Cell counts per sample came from amplifying reference gene primers. The data were produced by immunoSEQ multiplex PCR, yet TCRdb's version contains in-frame clones alone and is incomplete. V, J and clone size reflect that table, while D and trimming were determined from the DNA. This table holds 85,000 to 130,000 clones, 87% found once. The sample taken for sequencing was peripheral blood. The receptor was isolated from a man in his fifties or sixties with acute or convalescent COVID-19.

The CDR3 loop is CASTGTGSGANVLTF. As DNA, the CDR3 is TGTGCCAGTACCGGGACAGGCTCTGGGGCCAACGTCCTGACTTTC. J is TRBJ2-6 and V is TRBV2; 8 bases match TRBD1. The CDR3 runs 15 residues. Trimming took 9 bases from V and 0 from J; bases not matched to a gene: 4. Germline V gene data show CDR1 as SNHLY and CDR2 as FYNNEI.